Below, 13 T cell receptor beta chains from the same sample are listed, as sequenced in a study of a mutant IDH1 vaccine in newly diagnosed glioma. Data came from immunoSEQ multiplex PCR; TCRdb stores just in-frame clones and leaves some out. The sample includes roughly 34,000 clones, around nine tenths seen only once; the top ten take over 4.5%. Documented time point: week 47, end of study. Doses of 300 ug of mutant IDH1 20-mer peptide were given with topical imiquimod. Their antigens are not known. Sequencing was performed on PBMCs, taken from a glioma patient whose treatment included an IDH1 peptide vaccine. These receptors came from a woman aged 40-49 years with glioma.

The genes are TRBV6-1 and TRBJ2-1, with 7 bases fitting TRBD2. Germline V CDR1 and CDR2: MNHNS, SASEGT. Germline trimming cut 0 bases from V and 8 bases from J; bases unmatched to any gene: 7. The CDR3 length is 15 residues. The CDR3 nucleotides read TGTGCCAGCAGTGAAGCTTTGGGGGGGAAGGATGAGCAGTTCTTC. Amino acids: CASSEALGGKDEQFF.

V usage is TRBV2 and J usage is TRBJ1-1, with D tentatively TRBD1 (6 bases). The V end was cut by 5 bases, the J end by 1 base, with 11 bases between. This CDR3 contains 14 residues. Germline-derived CDR1 and CDR2 are SNHLY and FYNNEI. The CDR3: CASSLLGGNTEAFF. CDR3 DNA: TGTGCCAGCAGTCTTTTAGGGGGGAACACTGAAGCTTTCTTT. Looking up the rest from reference TRBV2 and TRBJ1-1 gives the full variable domain: EPEVTQTPSHQVTQMGQEVILRCVPISNHLYFYWYRQILGQKVEFLVSFYNNEISEKSEIFDDQFSVERPDGSNFTLKIRSTKLEDSAMYFCASSLLGGNTEAFFGQGTRLTVV.

The rearrangement joins TRBV10-3 to TRBJ2-1, with TRBD2 matching 8 bases. The CDR3 totals 14 residues. Germline values: CDR1 ENHRY, CDR2 SYGVKD. After removal of 10 bases from V and 4 bases from J, the junction contained 9 bases not matched to a gene. The CDR3 is CATAPGLGYNEQFF. The CDR3 bases are TGTGCCACCGCACCGGGACTAGGTTACAATGAGCAGTTCTTC.

The gene calls are TRBV28 and TRBJ1-5; D is unclear. The V end lost 5 bases, the J end lost 9 bases, and 11 bases lay between the germline ends. The germline CDR1 and CDR2 sequences are MDHEN and SYDVKM. This CDR3 has 12 amino acids. The CDR3 reads CASSLPMGPQHF. The DNA of the CDR3 is TGTGCCAGCAGTCTCCCCATGGGGCCCCAGCATTTT. Based on the CDR3 plus reference TRBV28 and TRBJ1-5, the full variable domain is DVKVTQSSRYLVKRTGEKVFLECVQDMDHENMFWYRQDPGLGLRLIYFSYDVKMKEKGDIPEGYSVSREKKERFSLILESASTNQTSMYLCASSLPMGPQHFGDGTRLSIL.

The V gene is TRBV11-2, the J gene TRBJ2-1; 12 bases map to TRBD2. CDR3 size: 16 residues. The germline gives CDR1 SGHAT, CDR2 FQNNGV. Unmatched junction bases numbered 6, after V lost 5 bases and J lost 4 bases. The CDR3 nucleotides are TGTGCCAGCAGCGCGCTAGCGGGAGGGCCTTACAATGAGCAGTTCTTC. Translated, it gives CASSALAGGPYNEQFF.

This chain links TRBV10-3 with TRBJ2-7; D is perhaps TRBD2 (6 bases). The germline V and J ends were trimmed by 0 bases and 1 base, with 13 bases remaining between them. CDR3 size: 16 residues. CDR1 ENHRY and CDR2 SYGVKD come from the germline V gene. This chain's CDR3 is CAISESSGRRSYEQYF. CDR3 nucleotides: TGTGCCATCAGTGAGTCGTCGGGGAGGCGGTCCTACGAGCAGTACTTC.

J is TRBJ1-4 and V is TRBV4-1; D gene unclear. V lost 0 bases, J lost 10 bases, and 9 bases lay in between. The CDR3 runs to 13 residues. CDR1 and CDR2 from the germline V gene are MGHRA and YSYEKL. CDR3 nucleotide sequence: TGCGCCAGCAGCCAAGAGGGGAAGGGAAAACTGTTTTTT. Encoded protein: CASSQEGKGKLFF.

The rearrangement uses TRBV7-9 and TRBJ2-3, with TRBD2 matching over 15 bases. Germline V lookup: CDR1 SEHNR, CDR2 FQNEAQ (reference sequence). Trimming removed 5 bases from V and 6 bases from J; junction bases left unmatched: 6. The CDR3 extends over 16 amino acids. The CDR3 DNA sequence: TGTGCCAGCAGCCCGGGACTAGCGGGAGGATCTGATACGCAGTATTTT. Its translation is CASSPGLAGGSDTQYF.

A few counts support this clone. The chain combines TRBV2 with TRBJ2-5, with 7 bases lining up with TRBD2. This CDR3 is 13 amino acids long. CDR1 is SNHLY and CDR2 is FYNNEI in the germline V gene. V lost 6 bases to trimming and J lost 1 base; unmatched junction nucleotides: 2. CDR3 region: CASRASGQETQYF. Written as DNA, the CDR3 is TGTGCCAGCAGGGCTAGCGGCCAAGAGACCCAGTACTTC.

V is TRBV5-3 and J is TRBJ1-2, with 10 positions matching TRBD1. TRBV5-3 is an open reading frame whose function is uncertain. This CDR3 is built from 16 residues. The V segment lost 4 bases and the J segment 5 bases; nucleotides outside the gene matches: 11. DNA of the CDR3: TGTGCCAGAAGCCCAAGGGGGACAGGGGCCGAATATGGCTACACCTTC. Amino acid sequence: CARSPRGTGAEYGYTF.

The chain recombines TRBV6-5 with TRBJ1-2, with D possibly being TRBD1 (5 bases). CDR3 size: 14 residues. The V end was cut by 3 bases, the J end by 4 bases, with 12 bases between. The V gene's germline CDR1 is MNHEY and CDR2 SVGAGI. CDR3: CASSYRQGLYGYTF. In nucleotides, the CDR3 is TGTGCCAGCAGTTATAGGCAGGGACTCTATGGCTACACCTTC.

CDR3 coding DNA: TGCGCCAGCAGTGCCGGGACAGGGGGTTACGAGCAGTACTTC. It specifies CASSAGTGGYEQYF. The chain uses TRBV10-1 and TRBJ2-7, with TRBD1 matching over 11 bases. Germline V gives CDR1 WNHNN, CDR2 SYGVQD (reference sequence). The V segment lost 4 bases and the J segment 4 bases; nucleotides outside the gene matches: 3. The CDR3 length is 14 residues.

J is TRBJ2-1 and V is TRBV29-1; D call uncertain. The CDR3 loop spans 13 amino acids. V lost 0 bases to trimming and J lost 7 bases, with 10 bases between them. Per germline, CDR1 SQVTM and CDR2 ANQGSEA. The CDR3 DNA reads TGCAGCGTTGAAGACTTGGGGAAAAATGAGCAGTTCTTC. Translated, it gives CSVEDLGKNEQFF.